These 25 T cell receptor beta chains originate from one sample sequenced in a study of immune evolution from preneoplasia to lung adenocarcinoma. The data were produced by immunoSEQ multiplex PCR, yet TCRdb's version contains in-frame clones alone and is incomplete. The profile covers more than 7,000 clones, with roughly 77% appearing a single time and about 2.9% taken by the ten largest. Sequences were obtained from FFPE lung adenocarcinoma in situ tissue. All receptors derive from an older person with lung adenocarcinoma.

The J gene is TRBJ2-5, the V gene TRBV7-2, with D uncertain. The CDR3 spans 13 residues. Between the trimmed V and J ends, which lost 3 bases and 1 base, there was a span of 6 bases. CDR1 and CDR2 (germline): SGHTA, FQGNSA. The DNA for the CDR3 is TGTGCCAGCAGCTTTGGCGGCCAAGAGACCCAGTACTTC. It translates to CASSFGGQETQYF.

This chain connects TRBV15 to TRBJ1-2, with 7 bases fitting TRBD1. J lost 0 bases, V lost 1 base, and 5 bases had no gene match. The CDR3 consists of 16 residues. Per germline, CDR1 LNHNV and CDR2 YYDKDF (reference sequence). CDR3 residues: CATSRVRDSANYGYTF. CDR3 in DNA: TGTGCCACCAGCAGAGTCAGGGACAGCGCTAACTATGGCTACACCTTC.

V is TRBV30 and J is TRBJ2-2, with a tentative D call TRBD2 (7 bases). The V end lost 8 bases, the J end lost 3 bases, and 16 bases lay between the germline ends. Per germline, CDR1 GTSNPN and CDR2 SVGIG (reference sequence). This CDR3 has 14 amino acids. Here the CDR3 reads CAGSRGGDTGELFF. The CDR3 region has the DNA TGTGCCGGATCGAGGGGGGGCGACACCGGGGAGCTGTTTTTT. Looking up the rest from reference TRBV30 and TRBJ2-2 gives the full variable domain: SQTIHQWPATLVQPVGSPLSLECTVEGTSNPNLYWYRQAAGRGLQLLFYSVGIGQISSEVPQNLSASRPQDRQFILSSKKLLLSDSGFYLCAGSRGGDTGELFFGEGSRLTVL.

The chain carries TRBV18 and TRBJ1-3, with D hard to call. The CDR3 is 16 amino acids. The V end lost 3 bases, the J end lost 0 bases, and 12 bases lay between the germline ends. The germline CDR1 and CDR2 sequences are KGHSH and LQKENI. CDR3 nucleotides: TGTGCCAGCTCACCTCAGGACGCGTTCTCTGGAAACACCATATATTTT. Translated: CASSPQDAFSGNTIYF.

The chain has TRBV5-1 and TRBJ2-5; possible D gene TRBD1, 6 bases. Germline CDR1 reads SGHRS; CDR2 reads YFSETQ. CDR3 length: 14 amino acids. V was pared by 2 bases and J by 5 bases, with 13 bases between. The CDR3 bases are TGCGCCAGCAGCTTATCAGGGGCCCGGGAGACCCAGTACTTC. Amino acid sequence: CASSLSGARETQYF.

This chain links TRBV5-6 with TRBJ1-6, with TRBD1 matching 8 bases. The CDR3 has 14 amino acids. With 6 bases clipped from V and 4 bases from J, the junction kept 3 bases outside the gene matches. Germline CDR1 SGHDT, CDR2 YYEEEE. CDR3 nucleotides: TGTGCCAGCACCCAGGGGGCTTATAATTCACCCCTCCACTTT. Its protein product is CASTQGAYNSPLHF. Supplemented by reference TRBV5-6 and TRBJ1-6, the full variable domain reads DAGVTQSPTHLIKTRGQQVTLRCSPKSGHDTVSWYQQALGQGPQFIFQYYEEEERQRGNFPDRFSGHQFPNYSSELNVNALLLGDSALYLCASTQGAYNSPLHFGNGTRLTVT.

The rearrangement joins TRBV7-8 to TRBJ2-1; 9 bases are shared with TRBD1. This CDR3 is built from 13 residues. Germline V CDR1 and CDR2: SGHVS, FQNEAQ. V lost 5 bases to trimming and J lost 11 bases; unmatched junction nucleotides: 7. The CDR3 sequence: CASSQPGQGKQFF. CDR3 DNA sequence: TGTGCCAGCAGCCAACCGGGACAGGGTAAGCAGTTCTTC.

The count of this clone is one. V and J are TRBV7-2 and TRBJ1-5; D gene unclear. From germline, CDR1 is SGHTA and CDR2 FQGNSA. V lost 0 bases to trimming and J lost 5 bases, with 5 bases between them. The length of the CDR3 is 13 residues. The CDR3 here is CASSLALDQPQHF. The DNA for the CDR3 is TGTGCCAGCAGCTTAGCTTTAGATCAGCCCCAGCATTTT.

V usage is TRBV10-1 and J usage is TRBJ2-7, with 7 bases aligning to TRBD2. The germline V gene has CDR1 WNHNN and CDR2 SYGVQD (reference sequence). V trimming: 3 bases; J trimming: 7 bases; junction bases outside the gene matches: 3. The CDR3 runs to 12 residues. CDR3 nucleotide sequence: TGCGCCAGCAGTGAAAACGGGAGGGAGCAGTACTTC. This sequence encodes CASSENGREQYF.

The V and J genes are TRBV7-3 and TRBJ1-3; D gene ambiguous. This CDR3 is 15 amino acids long. V gave up 3 bases and J gave up 0 bases, with 9 bases separating them. Germline-derived CDR1 and CDR2 are SGHTA and FQGTGA. CDR3 bases: TGTGCCAGCAGCTTGGCGGTATCCTCTGGAAACACCATATATTTT. Protein product: CASSLAVSSGNTIYF.

CDR3 nucleotide sequence: TGTGCCAGCAGTGACTTAAACGGGGATGACTACGAGCAGTACTTC. Encoded protein: CASSDLNGDDYEQYF. This chain uses TRBV2 with TRBJ2-7; D is perhaps TRBD2 (5 bases). The CDR3 is 15 residues long. V shed 3 bases and J shed 3 bases, with 15 bases lying between them. CDR1 SNHLY and CDR2 FYNNEI come from the germline V gene.

This clone was found once. A read error may account for a junction end that differs from germline. The genes are TRBV28 and TRBJ2-2; TRBD2 agrees at 10 bases. Germline CDR1 is MDHEN and CDR2 is SYDVKM. The CDR3 runs 14 residues. The CDR3 protein is CASSISGRIGEPFF. CDR3 coding DNA: TGTGCCAGCAGTATTAGCGGGAGGATCGGGGAGCCGTTTTTT.

The chain links TRBV6-4 to TRBJ1-2; 9 positions match TRBD1. The V segment lost 8 bases and the J segment 8 bases; nucleotides outside the gene matches: 9. This CDR3 contains 13 residues. Germline CDR1 MRHNA, CDR2 SNTAGT. The CDR3 reads CASRGTGTGGYTF. CDR3 sequence (DNA): TGTGCCAGCCGGGGGACCGGGACAGGGGGCTACACCTTC.

The chain has TRBV19 and TRBJ2-2; no firm D call. Trimming took off 1 base at V and 5 bases at J, with 8 bases between the two ends. The CDR3 is made up of 14 amino acids. The germline gives CDR1 LNHDA, CDR2 SQIVND (reference sequence). The CDR3 region is CASSIGEATGELFF. The DNA of the CDR3 is TGTGCCAGTAGTATAGGGGAAGCAACCGGGGAGCTGTTTTTT.

The rearrangement links TRBV30 to TRBJ2-1, with D possibly called TRBD1 or TRBD2 (5 bases each). This CDR3 is built from 12 residues. V gave up 5 bases and J gave up 8 bases, with 13 bases separating them. Germline V gene data show CDR1 as GTSNPN and CDR2 as SVGIG (reference sequence). This chain's CDR3 is CAWGPVGDEQFF. The DNA of the CDR3 is TGTGCCTGGGGACCTGTGGGGGATGAGCAGTTCTTC.

The chain couples TRBV6-6 to TRBJ1-5; 7 bases agree with TRBD1. The germline V gene encodes CDR1 MNHNY and CDR2 SVGAGI (reference sequence). The CDR3 has 15 amino acids. V lost 5 bases, J lost 0 bases, and 4 bases stayed unmatched. As DNA, the CDR3 is TGTGCCAGCAGTCTGACAGGGACTAGCAATCAGCCCCAGCATTTT. Protein product: CASSLTGTSNQPQHF.

The gene calls are TRBV11-2 and TRBJ1-2; D possibly corresponds to TRBD1 (5 bases). The CDR3 contains 17 residues. The V gene's germline CDR1 is SGHAT and CDR2 FQNNGV. V shed 2 bases and J shed 4 bases, with 20 bases lying between them. CDR3 nucleotide sequence: TGTGCCAGCAGCTTATATCTGCGGGGCGGCGAGACCTATGGCTACACCTTC. The encoded protein is CASSLYLRGGETYGYTF. The variable domain in full, with the rest retrieved from reference TRBV11-2 and TRBJ1-2, is EAGVAQSPRYKIIEKRQSVAFWCNPISGHATLYWYQQILGQGPKLLIQFQNNGVVDDSQLPKDRFSAERLKGVDSTLKIQPAKLEDSAVYLCASSLYLRGGETYGYTFGSGTRLTVV.

This clone has only a few counts. The chain has TRBV6-1 and TRBJ2-5; D uncertain. The V gene's germline CDR1 is MNHNS and CDR2 SASEGT. Trimming shortened V by 5 bases and J by 2 bases, and 3 bases separated the two germline ends. This CDR3 is 11 amino acids long. This chain's CDR3 is CASSIQETQYF. Here the CDR3 DNA reads TGTGCCAGCAGTATACAAGAGACCCAGTACTTC.

V gene TRBV5-6 combines with J gene TRBJ2-7; 9 bases agree with TRBD1. The germline CDR1 and CDR2 sequences are SGHDT and YYEEEE. Losses at the gene ends were 0 bases for V and 5 bases for J; bases not matched to a gene: 3. The CDR3 sequence is 14 residues long. CDR3 sequence: CASSLVQGAHEQYF. CDR3 in DNA: TGTGCCAGCAGCTTGGTACAGGGGGCCCACGAGCAGTACTTC.

The J gene is TRBJ1-1, the V gene TRBV10-3; 8 bases agree with TRBD1. The germline V gene encodes CDR1 ENHRY and CDR2 SYGVKD. J gave up 4 bases and V 10 bases, and 5 bases lay outside the gene matches. The CDR3 runs 12 residues. CDR3 protein: CATGQGGTEAFF. As DNA, the CDR3 is TGTGCCACCGGACAGGGTGGCACTGAAGCTTTCTTT.

The gene calls are TRBV19 and TRBJ2-5, with 14 nucleotides matching TRBD2. The CDR3 extends over 16 amino acids. Trimming took 4 bases from V and 3 from J; bases not matched to a gene: 4. Germline CDR1 is LNHDA and CDR2 is SQIVND (reference sequence). CDR3 protein: CASSKRTSGGKETQYF. The CDR3 DNA follows: TGTGCCAGTAGTAAACGGACTAGCGGGGGGAAAGAGACCCAGTACTTC.

The J gene is TRBJ2-2, the V gene TRBV30; D possibly uses TRBD1 or TRBD2 (5 bases each). V lost 5 bases and J lost 0, with 13 bases in between. Germline V lookup: CDR1 GTSNPN, CDR2 SVGIG (reference sequence). This CDR3 spans 15 amino acids. CDR3 loop: CAWDRGRTNTGELFF. The CDR3 DNA sequence: TGTGCCTGGGATCGGGGCCGGACGAACACCGGGGAGCTGTTTTTT.

This chain joins TRBV6-5 and TRBJ1-1; 10 positions agree with TRBD1. Trimming at V came to 6 bases and at J to 8 bases, leaving 9 bases not matched to a gene. Per germline, CDR1 MNHEY and CDR2 SVGAGI. The CDR3 runs 14 residues. The CDR3 DNA sequence: TGTGCCAGCAGGCCCTCGACAGGGGGCTCAGAAGCTTTCTTT. This gives the protein CASRPSTGGSEAFF.

This clone turned up a few times. The chain joins TRBV30 to TRBJ1-2, with TRBD1 matching over 8 bases. There are 16 residues in the CDR3. V lost 3 bases to trimming and J lost 7 bases; unmatched junction nucleotides: 16. Germline V gene data show CDR1 as GTSNPN and CDR2 as SVGIG (reference sequence). CDR3 nucleotide sequence: TGTGCCTGGAGGGATTTCCCGGGACAGGTCGTAGCTGGCTACACCTTC. Protein sequence: CAWRDFPGQVVAGYTF. The whole variable domain, filled in from reference TRBV30 and TRBJ1-2, reads SQTIHQWPATLVQPVGSPLSLECTVEGTSNPNLYWYRQAAGRGLQLLFYSVGIGQISSEVPQNLSASRPQDRQFILSSKKLLLSDSGFYLCAWRDFPGQVVAGYTFGSGTRLTVV.

This chain links TRBV4-2 with TRBJ2-1, with 11 bases lining up with TRBD2. The CDR3 extends over 18 amino acids. Germline V gene lookup returns CDR1 LGHNA and CDR2 YNFKEQ. V was pared by 2 bases and J by 10 bases, with 16 bases of the junction left unmatched. The CDR3 loop reads CASSQQIPGLAVRGEQFF. The CDR3 coding sequence is TGTGCCAGCAGCCAACAAATACCGGGACTAGCGGTCCGGGGAGAGCAGTTCTTC.